A single sample gave rise to the 19 T cell receptor beta chains below, sequenced in a study of post-analysis software for immune sequencing data. General study findings and limits: In patients, TRBV5-6, TRBV5-1 and TRBV20-1 belonged to roughly five TRBV segments found more frequently than in controls.

Built from TCR beta cDNA, the libraries had unique molecular identifiers in them. From the PCR reads, TCRdb called clonotypes with MiXCR, one entry per CDR3 protein. The table includes hundreds of thousands of distinct CDR3 sequences, roughly a third detected once. These receptors are not linked to any known antigen. The sequenced sample consisted of blood. All receptors derive from a girl between 5 and 17 years old with multiple sclerosis.

This clonotype was counted ten times or more. This sequence joins TRBV20-1 and TRBJ1-6; D possibly corresponds to TRBD1 (5 bases). With 1 base removed from V and 10 bases from J, the gap between germline ends came to 14 bases. Per germline, CDR1 DFQATT and CDR2 SNEGSKA (reference sequence). This CDR3 comprises 14 residues. CDR3 nucleotides: TGCAGTGCTAGAGTTGGGACCCCTAGATCACCCCTCCACTTT. Its protein is CSARVGTPRSPLHF.

This clonotype was counted at least ten times. J is TRBJ2-1 and V is TRBV7-9; 13 nucleotides align to TRBD2. Germline V lookup: CDR1 SEHNR, CDR2 FQNEAQ (reference sequence). This CDR3 comprises 17 residues. After removal of 3 bases from V and 8 bases from J, the junction contained 10 bases not matched to a gene. In DNA, the CDR3 is TGTGCCAGCAGCTTCAGTCTACTAGCGGGAGGGCCGTATGAGCAGTTCTTC. This translates into CASSFSLLAGGPYEQFF.

This clonotype was seen many times. The rearrangement joins TRBV6-1 to TRBJ2-1; weak D call: TRBD2 (6 bases). CDR3 length: 14 amino acids. Germline V gene sequence: CDR1 MNHNS, CDR2 SASEGT. V was trimmed by 8 bases and J by 2 bases, leaving 13 bases between them. CDR3 sequence: CASREIAAYNEQFF. CDR3 nucleotides: TGTGCCAGCCGGGAAATAGCGGCCTACAATGAGCAGTTCTTC.

V and J are TRBV6-5 and TRBJ2-1; the D call may be TRBD1 or TRBD2 (5 bases each). CDR1 and CDR2 from the germline V gene are MNHEY and SVGAGI. Between the trimmed V and J ends, which lost 2 bases and 10 bases, there was a span of 27 bases. The CDR3 runs to 18 residues. As DNA, the CDR3 is TGTGCCAGCAGTTACCCCAGGGACGCGAAGGAATTCGGGCACGAGCAGTTCTTC. This translates into CASSYPRDAKEFGHEQFF.

This clonotype was seen only once. A much larger clone is a single base away; this may be a read error. The chain has TRBV21-1 and TRBJ2-7; the table's D call, TRBD1, was not checked against the DNA. TRBV21-1 is tagged as a pseudogene. The CDR3 runs 13 residues. CDR3 DNA sequence: TGTGCCGGCAGCAAAAGGGGGCCTAACGAGCAGTACTTC. Protein product: CAGSKRGPNEQYF.

This clonotype was counted many times. The chain has TRBV18 and TRBJ2-5, with TRBD1 matching over 10 bases. Trimming took 4 bases from V and 2 from J; bases not matched to a gene: 4. Germline CDR1 reads KGHSH; CDR2 reads LQKENI. CDR3 length equals 15 residues. The CDR3 sequence: CASSRQGARQETQYF. CDR3 nucleotide sequence: TGTGCCAGCTCACGACAGGGGGCGAGGCAAGAGACCCAGTACTTC.

A few counts support this clonotype. A much larger clone sits a single nucleotide away, making a read error possible. This chain connects TRBV20-1 to TRBJ2-1; 7 bases are shared with TRBD2. The CDR3 has 13 residues. Germline V CDR1 and CDR2: DFQATT, SNEGSKA (reference sequence). With V trimmed by 4 bases and J by 7 bases, 7 bases remained unmatched. CDR3 nucleotides: TGCAGTGCTATTGTCCAGGGAGGGAATGAGCAGTTCTTC. Encoded protein: CSAIVQGGNEQFF.

This clonotype appeared many times. This chain joins TRBV2 and TRBJ2-7, with 10 bases identical to TRBD1. CDR1 SNHLY and CDR2 FYNNEI come from the germline V gene. The V and J ends lost 5 bases and 7 bases, in that order; junction bases with no gene match: 5. This CDR3 contains 13 residues. CDR3 region: CASSWGTGAEQYF. The CDR3 DNA sequence: TGTGCCAGCAGTTGGGGGACAGGGGCTGAGCAGTACTTC.

On this clonotype: A much larger clone differs by one base, so this may be a read error. The chain employs TRBV18 and TRBJ2-3; no clear D. Per germline, CDR1 KGHSH and CDR2 LQKENI. V dropped 3 bases and J dropped 5 bases, with 15 bases sitting between them. There are 15 residues in the CDR3. The CDR3: CASSPSTLERDTQYF. The CDR3 DNA is TGTGCCAGCTCACCTAGCACCCTTGAACGAGATACGCAGTATTTT.

The V gene is TRBV24-1, the J gene TRBJ2-7; a weak D match, TRBD2 (7 bases). Trimming removed 7 bases from V and 1 base from J, with 13 bases in between. Germline values: CDR1 KGHDR, CDR2 SFDVKD. The CDR3 is 14 residues long. In nucleotides, the CDR3 is TGTGCCACCAGCCAGGGGAGGGGATCCTACGAGCAGTACTTC. Translation: CATSQGRGSYEQYF.

This clonotype has a count of ten or more. The CDR3 here is CASSPSGPRTGFGYTF. The CDR3 DNA is TGTGCCAGCAGTCCCTCCGGCCCCCGAACGGGATTTGGCTACACCTTC. V is TRBV12-3 or TRBV12-4 and J is TRBJ1-2; D gene unclear. The CDR3 length is 16 residues. Trimming took 5 bases from V and 7 from J, leaving 23 bases between them.

Of note for this clonotype: A much larger clone is a single base away; this may be a read error. The V and J genes are TRBV7-2 and TRBJ2-7; a weak D match, TRBD1 (6 bases). The germline CDR1 and CDR2 sequences are SGHTA and FQGNSA. Deletions cut 5 bases from V and 7 bases from J, with 15 bases between. The CDR3 covers 13 residues. The CDR3 sequence: CASSESRDNEQYF. The CDR3 coding sequence is TGTGCCAGCAGCGAAAGCCGGGACAATGAGCAGTACTTC.

The V and J genes are TRBV5-4 and TRBJ2-1; D is perhaps TRBD2 (6 bases). CDR1 SGHNT and CDR2 YYREEE come from the germline V gene (reference sequence). The CDR3 spans 12 residues. V was trimmed by 2 bases and J by 9 bases, leaving 9 bases between them. CDR3: CASSFGGGEQFF. The CDR3 DNA reads as TGTGCCAGCAGCTTCGGGGGAGGTGAGCAGTTCTTC. The whole variable domain, filled in from reference TRBV5-4 and TRBJ2-1, reads ETGVTQSPTHLIKTRGQQVTLRCSSQSGHNTVSWYQQALGQGPQFIFQYYREEENGRGNFPPRFSGLQFPNYSSELNVNALELDDSALYLCASSFGGGEQFFGPGTRLTVL.

This clonotype was recorded at least ten times. This chain joins TRBV5-1 and TRBJ2-7; D is possibly TRBD1 (6 bases). The CDR3 length is 13 residues. From germline, CDR1 is SGHRS and CDR2 YFSETQ. V lost 2 bases, J lost 6 bases, and 12 bases lay in between. The CDR3 sequence is CASSFAQGGEQYF. The CDR3 DNA is TGCGCCAGCAGCTTCGCACAGGGCGGCGAGCAGTACTTC.

Concerning this clonotype itself: This may be a read error, as it is one base from a much larger clone. In DNA form, the CDR3 reads TGCGGCGTTGAAGATCACAGTAGCGGGAGCTCCTACGAGCAGTACTTC. It specifies CGVEDHSSGSSYEQYF. The chain carries TRBV29-1 and TRBJ2-7; 9 positions agree with TRBD2. The germline CDR1 and CDR2 sequences are SQVTM and ANQGSEA. The CDR3 totals 16 residues.

The chain uses TRBV20-1 and TRBJ2-1; a possible D gene is TRBD2 (6 bases). From germline, CDR1 is DFQATT and CDR2 SNEGSKA (reference sequence). Trimming removed 6 bases at V and 7 bases at J, with 13 bases between. CDR3 length: 12 residues. The CDR3 DNA reads as TGCAGTGCCTATCGGAGGGCAAATGAGCAGTTCTTC. Encoded protein: CSAYRRANEQFF.

The sample holds many counts of this clonotype. The chain joins TRBV9 to TRBJ2-6; D is undetermined. V was clipped by 0 bases and J by 3 bases, with 10 bases between them. The germline gives CDR1 SGDLS, CDR2 YYNGEE. The CDR3 length is 16 residues. The CDR3 DNA sequence: TGTGCCAGCAGCGTAGACCTAGTCGGTGGGGCCAACGTCCTGACTTTC. Its protein product is CASSVDLVGGANVLTF.

This clonotype was counted ten times or more. The chain is built from TRBV10-3 and TRBJ2-2; D perhaps matches TRBD1 (6 bases). Trimming cost V 4 bases and J 2 bases, with 11 bases left between them. Per germline, CDR1 ENHRY and CDR2 SYGVKD. There are 15 residues in the CDR3. The CDR3 DNA follows: TGTGCCATCAGTGGGGTAGGGACAAACACCGGGGAGCTGTTTTTT. Translating gives CAISGVGTNTGELFF.

This clonotype was detected many times. J is TRBJ2-3 and V is TRBV7-7, with D possibly being TRBD2 (5 bases). Trimming left V 5 bases short and J 4 bases short, with 10 bases between. Germline V gene data show CDR1 as SSHAT and CDR2 as FNYEAQ (reference sequence). The CDR3 has 13 amino acids. The CDR3 DNA is TGTGCCAGCAGCCGTACTAGGGCAGATACGCAGTATTTT. It is translated as CASSRTRADTQYF.